The clone carrying this T cell receptor (beta chain) was found once. V lost 0 bases, J lost 2 bases, and 8 bases stayed unmatched. Germline CDR1 reads MRHNA; CDR2 reads SNTAGT. This CDR3 has 18 amino acids. The data derive from a study of cytomegalovirus exposure and HLA in healthy donors. Primers for the PCR totalled 60 Vbeta and 13 Jbeta. Clones were read by immunoSEQ multiplex PCR, and TCRdb kept only the in-frame ones, dropping some. Of some 180,000 clones in the sample, 75% to 85% were seen once. This sequence was found in a woman aged 25 to 39 in good health and CMV-seropositive. The rearrangement joins TRBV6-4 to TRBJ2-3; 10 bases are shared with TRBD2. The specimen sequenced was PBMCs. The CDR3 here is CASSDSTPSGGDTDTQYF. For the CDR3, the DNA is TGTGCCAGCAGTGACTCCACCCCGAGCGGGGGGGACACAGATACGCAGTATTTT.